In this sample, the clone carrying this T cell receptor beta chain turned up a few times. Antigen specificity is unknown. This sample was taken from a study of vaccination effects on CD4 cells after COVID-19. Turning to the study itself: Median timing of post-vaccine samples was 72 days after the second dose.

The ViraFEST assay expanded antigen-specific CD4+ T cells with viral peptide pools before sequencing. Isolation of CD4+ T cells took place after 10 to 11 days of culture. Two-dose vaccination with either BNT162b2 or mRNA-1273 was given to the participants. Negative nucleocapsid antibody tests before and after vaccination confirmed no previous SARS-CoV-2 infection. Each culture well received a few million PBMC. These cells were then cultured in IMDM with about 10 IU/ml IL-2 and 10 ug/ml peptides. TCRdb's copy holds only in-frame clones and misses some; the assay was immunoSEQ multiplex PCR. Among about 22,000 clones listed, around 70% were seen once. The CDR3 loop spans 16 amino acids. The J segment lost 5 bases and the V segment lost 1 base, leaving 8 bases of the junction unmatched. Germline CDR1 MGHRA, CDR2 YSYEKL. Study results and limitations: The study found marked clonal contraction of infection- and vaccine-induced clones late after vaccination.

V usage is TRBV4-1 and J usage is TRBJ1-5; 7 positions match TRBD1. This clonotype was sampled from a human donor who received a COVID-19 vaccine. Here the sequenced sample was CD4+ T cells from PBMCs cultured with HCoV-NL63 spike peptides, taken after COVID-19 vaccination. CDR3 DNA sequence: TGCGCCAGCAGCCAAGGAGAGGACAGGACGGATCAGCCCCAGCATTTT. Protein: CASSQGEDRTDQPQHF.